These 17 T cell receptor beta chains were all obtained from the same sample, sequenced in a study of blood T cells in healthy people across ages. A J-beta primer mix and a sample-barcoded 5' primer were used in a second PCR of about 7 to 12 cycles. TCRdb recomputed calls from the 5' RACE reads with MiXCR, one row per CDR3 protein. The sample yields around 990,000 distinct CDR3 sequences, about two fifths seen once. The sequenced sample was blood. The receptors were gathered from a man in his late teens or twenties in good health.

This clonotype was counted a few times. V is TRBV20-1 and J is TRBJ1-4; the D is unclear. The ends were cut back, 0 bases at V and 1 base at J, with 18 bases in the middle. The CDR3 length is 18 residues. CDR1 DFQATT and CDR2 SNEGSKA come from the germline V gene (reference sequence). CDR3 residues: CSARDRALERRTNEKLFF. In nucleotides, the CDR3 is TGCAGTGCTAGAGATAGGGCCCTAGAAAGGAGAACTAATGAAAAACTGTTTTTT.

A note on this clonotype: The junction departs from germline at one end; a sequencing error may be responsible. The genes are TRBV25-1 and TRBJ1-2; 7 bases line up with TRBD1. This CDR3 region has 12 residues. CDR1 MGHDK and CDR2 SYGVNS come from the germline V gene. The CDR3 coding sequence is TGTGCCAACAGTGACCCAGGGGGTGGCTACACCTTC. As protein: CANSDPGGGYTF.

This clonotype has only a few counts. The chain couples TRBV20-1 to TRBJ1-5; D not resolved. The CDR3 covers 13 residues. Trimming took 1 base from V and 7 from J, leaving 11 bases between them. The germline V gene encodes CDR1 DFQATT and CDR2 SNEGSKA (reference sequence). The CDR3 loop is CSARALGEQPQHF. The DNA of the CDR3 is TGCAGTGCTAGAGCCCTCGGGGAACAGCCCCAGCATTTT.

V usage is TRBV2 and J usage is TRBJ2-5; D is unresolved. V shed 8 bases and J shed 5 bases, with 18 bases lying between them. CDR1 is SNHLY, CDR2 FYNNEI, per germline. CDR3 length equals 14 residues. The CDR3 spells CASSSPDYRETQYF. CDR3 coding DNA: TGTGCCAGCTCTTCCCCGGATTATCGGGAGACCCAGTACTTC.

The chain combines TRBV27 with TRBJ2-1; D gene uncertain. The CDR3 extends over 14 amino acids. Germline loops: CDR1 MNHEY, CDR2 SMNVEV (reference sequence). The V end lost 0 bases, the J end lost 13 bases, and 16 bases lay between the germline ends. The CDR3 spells CASSLSSFLETQFF. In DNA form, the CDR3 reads TGTGCCAGCAGTTTATCCTCTTTCCTAGAGACCCAGTTCTTC.

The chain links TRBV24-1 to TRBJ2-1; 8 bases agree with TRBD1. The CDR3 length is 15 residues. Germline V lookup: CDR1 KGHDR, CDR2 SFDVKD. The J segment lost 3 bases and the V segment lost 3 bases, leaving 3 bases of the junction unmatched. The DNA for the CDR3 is TGTGCCACCAGTGATGGGGACAGGCTCTACAATGAGCAGTTCTTC. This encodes CATSDGDRLYNEQFF.

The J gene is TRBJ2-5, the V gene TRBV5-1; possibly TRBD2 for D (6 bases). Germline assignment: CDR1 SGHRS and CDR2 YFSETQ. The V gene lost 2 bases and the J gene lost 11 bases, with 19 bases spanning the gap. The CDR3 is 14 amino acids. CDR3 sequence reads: CASSFPGDYNEQYF. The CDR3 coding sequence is TGCGCCAGCAGCTTCCCGGGAGACTACAATGAGCAGTACTTC.

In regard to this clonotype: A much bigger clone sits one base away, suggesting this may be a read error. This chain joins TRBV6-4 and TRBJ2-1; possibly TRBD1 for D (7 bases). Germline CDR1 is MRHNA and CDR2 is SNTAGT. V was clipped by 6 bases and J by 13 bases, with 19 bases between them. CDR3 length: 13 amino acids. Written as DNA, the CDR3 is TGTGCCAGCAGCTTCCAGGGGGGAGAGACCCAGTTCTTC. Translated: CASSFQGGETQFF.

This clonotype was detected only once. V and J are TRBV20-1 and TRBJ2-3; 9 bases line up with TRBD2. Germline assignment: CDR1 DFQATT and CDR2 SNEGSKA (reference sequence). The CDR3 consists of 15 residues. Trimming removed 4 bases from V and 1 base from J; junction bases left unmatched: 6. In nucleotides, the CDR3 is TGCAGTGCTACCCATAGCGGGGGCCGCACAGATACGCAGTATTTT. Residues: CSATHSGGRTDTQYF.

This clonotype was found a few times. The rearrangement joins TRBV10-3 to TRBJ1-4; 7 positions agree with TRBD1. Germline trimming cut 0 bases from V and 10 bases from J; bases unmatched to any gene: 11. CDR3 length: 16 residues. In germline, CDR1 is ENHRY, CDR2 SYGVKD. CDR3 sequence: CAISESGDRSSGKLFF. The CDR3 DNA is TGTGCCATCAGTGAGTCCGGGGACAGAAGTTCAGGAAAACTGTTTTTT.

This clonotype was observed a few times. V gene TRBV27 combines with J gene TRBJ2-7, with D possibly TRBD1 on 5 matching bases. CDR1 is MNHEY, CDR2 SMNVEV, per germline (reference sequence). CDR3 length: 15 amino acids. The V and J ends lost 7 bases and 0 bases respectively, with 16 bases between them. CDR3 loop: CASKGYLGASYEQYF. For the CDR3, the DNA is TGTGCCAGCAAAGGTTATTTAGGGGCCTCCTACGAGCAGTACTTC.

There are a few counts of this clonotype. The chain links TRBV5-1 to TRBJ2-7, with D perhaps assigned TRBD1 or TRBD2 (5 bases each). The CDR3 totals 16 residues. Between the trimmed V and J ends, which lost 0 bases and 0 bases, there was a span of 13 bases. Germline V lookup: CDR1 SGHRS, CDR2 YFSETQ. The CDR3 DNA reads TGCGCCAGCAGCTTGGCCGGGACCACGAGCTCCTACGAGCAGTACTTC. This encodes CASSLAGTTSSYEQYF.

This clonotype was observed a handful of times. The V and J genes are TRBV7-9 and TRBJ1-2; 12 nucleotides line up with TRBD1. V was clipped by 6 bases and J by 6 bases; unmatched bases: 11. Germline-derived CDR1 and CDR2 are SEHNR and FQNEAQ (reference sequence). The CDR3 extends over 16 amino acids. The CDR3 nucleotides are TGTGCCAGCAGTCTAACCGGGACAGGGGGCATGAATGGCTACACCTTC. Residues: CASSLTGTGGMNGYTF.

DNA for the CDR3: TGTGCCAGCAGTCCAGGGGGAGGCCGTCAGCCCCAGCATTTT. This codes for CASSPGGGRQPQHF. The chain carries TRBV9 and TRBJ1-5; TRBD1 agrees at 7 bases. Germline-derived CDR1 and CDR2 are SGDLS and YYNGEE. The CDR3 runs 14 residues. Unmatched junction bases numbered 8, after V lost 5 bases and J lost 6 bases. The variable domain in full, with the rest retrieved from reference TRBV9 and TRBJ1-5, is DSGVTQTPKHLITATGQRVTLRCSPRSGDLSVYWYQQSLDQGLQFLIQYYNGEERAKGNILERFSAQQFPDLHSELNLSSLELGDSALYFCASSPGGGRQPQHFGDGTRLSIL.

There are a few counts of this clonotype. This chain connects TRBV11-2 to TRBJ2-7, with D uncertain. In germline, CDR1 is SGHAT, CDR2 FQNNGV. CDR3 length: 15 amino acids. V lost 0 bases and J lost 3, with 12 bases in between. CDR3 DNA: TGTGCCAGCAGCTTAGAGGCAGGAGAGCACTACGAGCAGTACTTC. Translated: CASSLEAGEHYEQYF.

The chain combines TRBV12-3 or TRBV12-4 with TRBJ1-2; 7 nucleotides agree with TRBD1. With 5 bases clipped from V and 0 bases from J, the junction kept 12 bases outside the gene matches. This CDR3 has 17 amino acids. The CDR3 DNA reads TGTGCCAGCAGTCGAGGACAGGTGGAGGTAGCTAACTATGGCTACACCTTC. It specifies CASSRGQVEVANYGYTF.

The CDR3 spells CATSRDLGQGADTQYF. The DNA for the CDR3 is TGTGCCACCAGCAGAGATCTGGGGCAGGGGGCAGATACGCAGTATTTT. The rearrangement links TRBV15 to TRBJ2-3, with 7 bases that match TRBD1. This CDR3 is built from 16 residues. CDR1 LNHNV and CDR2 YYDKDF come from the germline V gene (reference sequence). Trimming took 0 bases from V and 4 from J; bases not matched to a gene: 7.